The 29 T cell receptor beta chains given below trace back to one sample, sequenced in a study of T-cell memory formation after mild COVID-19. TCRdb reanalysed the 5' RACE reads using MiXCR and keeps one entry per CDR3 protein. The sample records 120,000 to 150,000 distinct CDR3 sequences, 13% to 15% being singletons. The sequencing sample was made of PBMCs or a T cell subset sorted from them (not recorded which). These receptors were obtained from an adult woman who had mild COVID-19 (a few samples of this study predate the infection). Cell type and time point are not known.

The chain uses TRBV20-1 and TRBJ2-5, with 7 bases identical to TRBD2. The germline gives CDR1 DFQATT, CDR2 SNEGSKA (reference sequence). The J segment lost 2 bases and the V segment lost 6 bases, leaving 3 bases of the junction unmatched. CDR3 length: 12 residues. Written as DNA, the CDR3 is TGCAGTGCCGGGACTACTCAAGAGACCCAGTACTTC. It encodes CSAGTTQETQYF.

This clonotype was seen a handful of times. V usage is TRBV20-1 and J usage is TRBJ2-7; D unresolved. This CDR3 region has 16 residues. V lost 5 bases and J lost 1, with 21 bases in between. Germline V gives CDR1 DFQATT, CDR2 SNEGSKA (reference sequence). This CDR3 is CSAPFQAPSTSYEQYF. CDR3 sequence (DNA): TGCAGTGCTCCTTTCCAGGCCCCGTCTACATCCTACGAGCAGTACTTC.

This clonotype was seen at least ten times. The V call is TRBV5-1, the J call TRBJ1-1, with D perhaps TRBD1 (5 bases). This CDR3 is built from 16 residues. Looked up from germline, CDR1 is SGHRS and CDR2 is YFSETQ. V lost 0 bases and J lost 1, with 13 bases in between. CDR3 sequence reads: CASSLVLGPGNTEAFF. The CDR3 bases are TGCGCCAGCAGCTTGGTTTTGGGGCCAGGGAACACTGAAGCTTTCTTT.

The sample holds many counts of this clonotype. The chain has TRBV3-1 and TRBJ1-1; 9 bases fit TRBD1. The CDR3 contains 17 residues. V lost 4 bases to trimming and J lost 0 bases; unmatched junction nucleotides: 9. Looked up from germline, CDR1 is LGHDT and CDR2 is YNNKEL (reference sequence). CDR3 protein: CASSRDRVKQMNTEAFF. CDR3 DNA: TGTGCCAGCAGCCGGGACAGGGTGAAACAAATGAACACTGAAGCTTTCTTT.

This clonotype has ten or more counts. The chain couples TRBV24-1 to TRBJ1-5; tentative D call: TRBD1 (5 bases). V was clipped by 2 bases and J by 4 bases, with 8 bases between them. The CDR3 loop spans 14 amino acids. Germline V gene sequence: CDR1 KGHDR, CDR2 SFDVKD. The CDR3 spells CATSDWGINQPQHF. The CDR3 nucleotides read TGTGCCACCAGTGATTGGGGGATTAATCAGCCCCAGCATTTT.

A few counts support this clonotype. The genes are TRBV29-1 and TRBJ2-1; perhaps D is TRBD1 or TRBD2 (5 bases each). Germline loops: CDR1 SQVTM, CDR2 ANQGSEA. This CDR3 spans 13 amino acids. Trimming pared 0 bases from V and 10 bases from J, leaving 13 bases between. The CDR3 is CSVEDMGRREQFF. The CDR3, as DNA: TGCAGCGTTGAAGACATGGGACGTCGAGAGCAGTTCTTC.

The sample holds a few counts of this clonotype. The chain combines TRBV29-1 with TRBJ1-1; 8 bases match TRBD1. This CDR3 has 14 residues. The germline V gene encodes CDR1 SQVTM and CDR2 ANQGSEA. V was pared by 6 bases and J by 3 bases, with 9 bases of the junction left unmatched. The CDR3 is CSVQTGVGDTEAFF. DNA of the CDR3: TGCAGCGTCCAGACAGGGGTCGGAGACACTGAAGCTTTCTTT.

A few counts support this clonotype. The V gene is TRBV7-8, the J gene TRBJ1-1; TRBD1 might be the D (5 bases). Looked up from germline, CDR1 is SGHVS and CDR2 is FQNEAQ. The CDR3 extends over 13 amino acids. The V end was cut by 0 bases, the J end by 8 bases, with 10 bases between. The CDR3 DNA reads as TGTGCCAGCAGCTTAGCCCTACAGGTAGAAGCTTTCTTT. Amino acid sequence: CASSLALQVEAFF.

The chain is built from TRBV3-1 and TRBJ1-2, with D maybe TRBD1 (6 bases). Germline V gene lookup returns CDR1 LGHDT and CDR2 YNNKEL (reference sequence). The V end was cut by 0 bases, the J end by 2 bases, with 13 bases between. The CDR3 is made up of 16 amino acids. The CDR3 coding sequence is TGTGCCAGCAGCCAAGACCCGTCGGACAGAAACTATGGCTACACCTTC. Protein: CASSQDPSDRNYGYTF.

This clonotype turned up a few times. The CDR3 spells CASSLVTGRGETQYF. CDR3 DNA sequence: TGTGCCAGCAGCTTAGTAACAGGGAGGGGAGAGACCCAGTACTTC. The rearrangement joins TRBV7-9 to TRBJ2-5, with D tentatively TRBD2 (7 bases). V was shortened by 1 base and J by 4 bases, with 13 bases between the two germline ends. The CDR3 contains 15 residues. Germline lookup yields CDR1 SEHNR and CDR2 FQNEAQ (reference sequence).

This clonotype was found a few times. The chain joins TRBV29-1 to TRBJ2-7; TRBD2 matches 8 bases. V dropped 6 bases and J dropped 6; count of bases not matched to a gene: 10. CDR3 length: 13 amino acids. Germline V gene lookup returns CDR1 SQVTM and CDR2 ANQGSEA. The chain's CDR3 is CSVHPGGTLEQYF. The CDR3 region has the DNA TGCAGCGTCCACCCGGGAGGGACCCTCGAGCAGTACTTC.

This clonotype came up many times. This chain connects TRBV5-1 to TRBJ2-3; 9 bases are a match to TRBD1. Per germline, CDR1 SGHRS and CDR2 YFSETQ. The CDR3 spans 16 residues. V dropped 4 bases and J dropped 3; count of bases not matched to a gene: 9. The CDR3 DNA reads TGCGCCAGCAGCCTACGTGGACAGGGGAGGACAGATACGCAGTATTTT. Encoded protein: CASSLRGQGRTDTQYF.

This clonotype was picked up many times. This chain's CDR3 is CASSQAAGPYNEQFF. DNA of the CDR3: TGCGCCAGCAGCCAAGCGGCAGGGCCATACAATGAGCAGTTCTTC. This chain links TRBV4-3 with TRBJ2-1; tentatively, D is TRBD1 (5 bases). The germline V gene encodes CDR1 LGHNA and CDR2 YSLEER. The CDR3 is made up of 15 amino acids. Trimming took off 1 base at V and 4 bases at J, with 11 bases between the two ends.

This clonotype was seen ten or more times. The chain combines TRBV4-2 with TRBJ2-5, with D possibly matching TRBD2 (6 bases). Germline CDR1 LGHNA, CDR2 YNFKEQ. The CDR3 is made up of 13 amino acids. V was clipped by 3 bases and J by 4 bases, with 9 bases between them. Here the CDR3 reads CASSQAGIETQYF. Written as DNA, the CDR3 is TGTGCCAGCAGCCAGGCGGGGATAGAGACCCAGTACTTC.

This clonotype has ten or more counts. The V and J genes are TRBV4-3 and TRBJ2-1; the match to TRBD2 covers 7 bases. Trimming cost V 1 base and J 5 bases; bases outside gene matches: 8. The CDR3 sequence is 16 residues long. Germline V CDR1 and CDR2: LGHNA, YSLEER. CDR3 bases: TGCGCCAGCAGCCAAGGGTGGGAGGGCCTCGACAATGAGCAGTTCTTC. Encoded protein: CASSQGWEGLDNEQFF.

The rearrangement uses TRBV12-3 or TRBV12-4 and TRBJ1-1, with D hard to call. The CDR3 totals 13 residues. Trimming left V 6 bases short and J 4 bases short, with 12 bases between. The CDR3 loop is CASSSDILTEAFF. The DNA for the CDR3 is TGTGCCAGCAGCTCTGACATTCTCACTGAAGCTTTCTTT.

The chain's CDR3 is CATSDGGGAAKNIQYF. The DNA of the CDR3 is TGTGCCACCAGTGATGGTGGGGGGGCTGCCAAAAACATTCAGTACTTC. The chain recombines TRBV24-1 with TRBJ2-4; TRBD2 might be the D (7 bases). V lost 3 bases to trimming and J lost 1 base, with 12 bases between them. Germline values: CDR1 KGHDR, CDR2 SFDVKD. The CDR3 totals 16 residues.

This clonotype appeared a few times. The chain has TRBV15 and TRBJ1-1; D ambiguous. Germline assignment: CDR1 LNHNV and CDR2 YYDKDF (reference sequence). This CDR3 has 15 amino acids. V was trimmed by 8 bases and J by 2 bases, leaving 18 bases between them. CDR3 region: CATVDEGYPNTEAFF. In DNA, the CDR3 is TGTGCCACCGTCGACGAGGGTTATCCTAACACTGAAGCTTTCTTT.

J is TRBJ2-7 and V is TRBV11-2; TRBD1 might be the D (5 bases). Germline V lookup: CDR1 SGHAT, CDR2 FQNNGV. V gave up 0 bases and J gave up 4 bases, with 10 bases separating them. CDR3 length: 14 amino acids. The CDR3 DNA reads TGTGCCAGCAGCTTAGAACCTCAGGGATACGAGCAGTACTTC. Its protein product is CASSLEPQGYEQYF.

A few counts support this clonotype. The chain joins TRBV11-3 to TRBJ2-1; 10 bases line up with TRBD2. CDR1 SGHNT and CDR2 YENEEA come from the germline V gene. Trimming removed 3 bases from V and 8 bases from J; junction bases left unmatched: 4. The CDR3 is 14 residues long. Written as DNA, the CDR3 is TGTGCCAGCAGCTTTAGCGGGAGGAATCATGAGCAGTTCTTC. It encodes CASSFSGRNHEQFF.

The chain is built from TRBV5-5 and TRBJ2-1, with a weak D call TRBD2 (6 bases). The CDR3 runs 16 residues. V was trimmed by 1 base and J by 7 bases, leaving 18 bases between them. CDR1 and CDR2 from the germline V gene are SGHKS and YYEKEE (reference sequence). The CDR3 spells CASSLYMGLQINEQFF. For the CDR3, the DNA is TGTGCCAGCAGCTTGTATATGGGACTTCAGATAAATGAGCAGTTCTTC.

This chain joins TRBV7-9 and TRBJ2-5; tentative D call: TRBD1 (5 bases). The CDR3 extends over 13 amino acids. The germline CDR1 and CDR2 sequences are SEHNR and FQNEAQ (reference sequence). V gave up 1 base and J gave up 7 bases, with 10 bases separating them. The CDR3 DNA follows: TGTGCCAGCAGCTTAGTCAGGGAAGGGACCCAGTACTTC. This codes for CASSLVREGTQYF.

This clonotype came up a few times. V and J are TRBV7-6 and TRBJ2-5, with D unclear. The CDR3 is made up of 15 amino acids. From germline, CDR1 is SGHVS and CDR2 FNYEAQ. V was cut by 3 bases and J by 2 bases, with 13 bases left in between. For the CDR3, the DNA is TGTGCCAGCAGCTTTAAAGTCTCATTACAAGAGACCCAGTACTTC. Its translation is CASSFKVSLQETQYF.

The chain employs TRBV20-1 and TRBJ2-3, with 11 nucleotides matching TRBD2. The V segment lost 6 bases and the J segment 0 bases; nucleotides outside the gene matches: 11. The germline gives CDR1 DFQATT, CDR2 SNEGSKA (reference sequence). The CDR3 runs to 17 residues. CDR3 DNA: TGCAGTGCCCACTTTAGCGGGAGGGCCGCTAGCACAGATACGCAGTATTTT. This translates into CSAHFSGRAASTDTQYF.

J is TRBJ1-1 and V is TRBV9; no clear D gene. CDR3 length: 12 residues. CDR1 is SGDLS and CDR2 is YYNGEE in the germline V gene. V lost 0 bases and J 8 bases, leaving 8 bases between the germline ends. CDR3 sequence: CASSVGPGEAFF. The CDR3 DNA follows: TGTGCCAGCAGCGTAGGGCCGGGGGAAGCTTTCTTT.

The chain links TRBV9 to TRBJ2-1; 9 positions agree with TRBD1. Germline loops: CDR1 SGDLS, CDR2 YYNGEE. The CDR3 extends over 14 amino acids. Trimming removed 4 bases from V and 8 bases from J; junction bases left unmatched: 7. The CDR3 is CASSSHRGRDEQFF. The CDR3 DNA sequence: TGTGCCAGCAGCTCTCACAGGGGGCGGGATGAGCAGTTCTTC.

This clonotype has only a few counts. V is TRBV4-1 and J is TRBJ1-1, with 9 bases fitting TRBD1. J was trimmed by 4 bases and V by 3 bases; bases with no gene match: 6. Germline CDR1 is MGHRA and CDR2 is YSYEKL. CDR3 size: 15 residues. The DNA of the CDR3 is TGCGCCAGCAGCCAGCCCCCGACAGGGGGCACTGAAGCTTTCTTT. Protein: CASSQPPTGGTEAFF.

The V call is TRBV12-3 or TRBV12-4, the J call TRBJ2-3, with D unclear. This CDR3 has 13 amino acids. V shed 3 bases and J shed 2 bases, with 6 bases lying between them. The CDR3 DNA reads as TGTGCCAGCAGTTTTTCTCCCACAGATACGCAGTATTTT. Protein product: CASSFSPTDTQYF.

The rearrangement links TRBV5-1 to TRBJ2-3; D possibly matches TRBD1 or TRBD2 (5 bases each). CDR1 and CDR2 from the germline V gene are SGHRS and YFSETQ. The length of the CDR3 is 13 residues. V lost 4 bases and J lost 0, with 6 bases in between. CDR3 region: CASSRDSTDTQYF. The CDR3, as DNA: TGCGCCAGCAGCAGGGACAGCACAGATACGCAGTATTTT.